A selection of T cell receptor beta chains follows, all from one sample in a study of blood T cell repertoires in COVID-19. Profiled with immunoSEQ multiplex PCR; TCRdb holds only in-frame clones, not every one. This table has some 91,000 clones, roughly nine tenths appearing once. The sample comprised peripheral blood. Every receptor here comes from a man aged 55 to 70 with acute or convalescent COVID-19. The CDR3 runs from the conserved cysteine through the conserved F or W. Fields, in order: V gene, clone size, CDR3 length, J gene, D gene, CDR3 protein, CDR3 DNA. D genes are given only for firm matches. The size of a clone is reported for some rows only, either as once, few or many, or as a class for expanded clones.

>TRBV7-9|NA|17|TRBJ1-2|NA
CASSLGGQGPFGYGYTF
TGTGCCAGCAGCCTCGGGGGGCAGGGACCTTTTGGCTATGGCTACACCTTC
>TRBV6-5|NA|13|TRBJ1-2|NA
CASSIGPGGGYTF
TGTGCCAGCAGTATCGGGCCCGGAGGGGGCTACACCTTC
>TRBV6-5|NA|14|TRBJ1-1|TRBD1
CASQTGALNTEAFF
TGTGCCAGCCAGACAGGGGCGTTGAACACTGAAGCTTTCTTT
>TRBV18|NA|14|TRBJ1-5|NA
CASSDRLRGQPQHF
TGTGCCAGCTCAGACAGGTTAAGGGGTCAGCCCCAGCATTTT
>TRBV7-7|NA|19|TRBJ2-7|TRBD1
CASSLGRGQGPFHSYEQYF
TGTGCCAGCAGCTTAGGTAGGGGACAGGGGCCCTTCCATTCCTACGAGCAGTACTTC
>TRBV24-1|NA|15|TRBJ2-2|TRBD1
CATSESDREAGELFF
TGTGCCACCAGTGAATCGGACAGGGAGGCCGGGGAGCTGTTTTTT
>TRBV6-5|NA|14|TRBJ1-2|NA
CASSRGQTDYGYTF
TGTGCCAGCAGTCGAGGACAGACTGACTATGGCTACACCTTC
>TRBV2|once|14|TRBJ1-2|NA
CASSETGNNYGYTF
TGTGCCAGCAGTGAAACGGGAAACAACTATGGCTACACCTTC
>TRBV3-1/TRBV3-2|NA|15|TRBJ1-2|TRBD1
CASSQLSGTGYGYTF
TGTGCCAGCAGTCAACTATCCGGGACAGGCTATGGCTACACCTTC
>TRBV6-5|NA|14|TRBJ2-6|NA
CASSRTAGANVLTF
TGTGCCAGCAGTCGGACAGCAGGGGCCAACGTCCTGACTTTC
>TRBV12-2|NA|14|TRBJ1-2|NA
CASRSRDRGGGYTF
TGTGCAAGTCGCTCCCGGGACAGGGGTGGTGGCTACACCTTC
>TRBV5-4|NA|14|TRBJ1-1|NA
CASSPAAENTEAFF
TGTGCCAGCAGCCCAGCGGCGGAGAACACTGAAGCTTTCTTT
>TRBV25-1|NA|17|TRBJ2-3|TRBD2
CASSEGGAGGLTDTQYF
TGTGCCAGCAGTGAAGGGGGAGCGGGGGGCCTCACAGATACGCAGTATTTT
>TRBV7-2|NA|18|TRBJ2-2|NA
CASSSGPGGQTNTGELFF
TGTGCCAGCAGCTCCGGCCCGGGGGGCCAAACGAACACCGGGGAGCTGTTTTTT
>TRBV5-4|once|14|TRBJ1-4|NA
CASSFYKGGEKLFF
TGTGCCAGCAGCTTTTATAAGGGGGGGGAAAAACTGTTTTTT